One sample yielded the 32 T cell receptor beta chains listed below, sequenced in a study of technical replicates of blood from several donors. The table came from immunoSEQ multiplex PCR; TCRdb's copy has only in-frame clones and leaves some out. In the table there are fewer than 95,000 clones, roughly 94% of which are singletons. Source material: T cells isolated from PBMCs. The receptor set was obtained from a human donor in good health.

This rearrangement joins TRBV19 to TRBJ1-1; D gene ambiguous. The CDR3 runs to 13 residues. Looked up from germline, CDR1 is LNHDA and CDR2 is SQIVND (reference sequence). Trimming stripped 0 bases from V and 7 bases from J, with 9 bases between. CDR3 DNA: TGTGCCAGTAGTATAGATCCGGGTTTTGAAGCTTTCTTT. Translating it yields CASSIDPGFEAFF.

This clone has a handful of counts. This chain joins TRBV5-1 and TRBJ2-5; D unresolved. V was shortened by 3 bases and J by 0 bases, with 6 bases between the two germline ends. The CDR3 extends over 13 amino acids. Per germline, CDR1 SGHRS and CDR2 YFSETQ. The CDR3 nucleotides are TGCGCCAGCAGCTCCCAGTACCAAGAGACCCAGTACTTC. The encoded protein is CASSSQYQETQYF.

This clone was seen only once. DNA of the CDR3: TGTGCCAGCAGACCCGACAGGGTAGGGGAAAAACTGTTTTTT. Translating it yields CASRPDRVGEKLFF. J is TRBJ1-4 and V is TRBV6-1; TRBD1 agrees at 7 bases. V lost 6 bases, J lost 8 bases, and 9 bases stayed unmatched. Germline V gene data show CDR1 as MNHNS and CDR2 as SASEGT. This CDR3 comprises 14 residues.

The rearrangement uses TRBV7-9 and TRBJ2-7; the D gene is possibly TRBD1 (6 bases). Germline-derived CDR1 and CDR2 are SEHNR and FQNEAQ (reference sequence). CDR3 length equals 13 residues. The V end was cut by 0 bases, the J end by 9 bases, with 12 bases between. In nucleotides, the CDR3 is TGTGCCAGCAGCTTAGCCACACAGGGATGGCAGTACTTC. Translation: CASSLATQGWQYF.

The genes are TRBV27 and TRBJ2-2; 10 positions agree with TRBD2. Germline CDR1 MNHEY, CDR2 SMNVEV (reference sequence). The V segment lost 8 bases and the J segment 5 bases; nucleotides outside the gene matches: 11. The CDR3 totals 16 residues. The CDR3 loop is CASRWTSGTLTGELFF. The CDR3 coding sequence is TGTGCCAGCCGCTGGACTAGCGGCACTCTAACCGGGGAGCTGTTTTTT.

This chain links TRBV5-4 with TRBJ2-7; no definite D call. V lost 0 bases and J lost 1, with 8 bases in between. The CDR3 runs 14 residues. Germline assignment: CDR1 SGHNT and CDR2 YYREEE (reference sequence). The DNA for the CDR3 is TGTGCCAGCAGCTTGGGGCACAGTTCCTACGAGCAGTACTTC. Translating gives CASSLGHSSYEQYF.

CDR3 coding DNA: TGTGCCAGCAGCTCCTTCGAGAGCCAAGAGACCCAGTACTTC. This sequence encodes CASSSFESQETQYF. V gene TRBV13 combines with J gene TRBJ2-5; D not certain. Germline V gene sequence: CDR1 PRHDT, CDR2 FYEKMQ (reference sequence). Trimming removed 4 bases at V and 1 base at J, with 10 bases between. The CDR3 covers 14 residues.

This clone was detected once. The chain has TRBV10-3 and TRBJ1-1, with TRBD1 identical over 9 bases. CDR1 is ENHRY and CDR2 is SYGVKD in the germline V gene. V shed 8 bases and J 3 bases; nucleotides not matched to a gene: 13. The CDR3 has 16 residues. The CDR3 protein is CAIARDRADMDTEAFF. CDR3 bases: TGTGCCATCGCCCGGGACAGGGCTGACATGGACACTGAAGCTTTCTTT.

A word on this clone: A read error may account for a junction end that differs from germline. This chain links TRBV10-1 with TRBJ2-1; D is perhaps TRBD1 (5 bases). The CDR3 consists of 11 residues. Germline V CDR1 and CDR2: WNHNN, SYGVQD (reference sequence). CDR3 amino acids: CASILDRMEIF. In nucleotides, the CDR3 is TGCGCCAGCATCTTAGACAGAATGGAGATCTTC.

The rearrangement links TRBV7-9 to TRBJ2-5, with TRBD2 identical over 9 bases. The CDR3 spans 15 residues. Germline V CDR1 and CDR2: SEHNR, FQNEAQ (reference sequence). The J segment lost 5 bases and the V segment lost 5 bases, leaving 9 bases of the junction unmatched. DNA for the CDR3: TGTGCCAGCAGCCCTCGGACTAGCGAGGGGGAGACCCAGTACTTC. It encodes CASSPRTSEGETQYF.

The J gene is TRBJ2-2, the V gene TRBV7-8; 7 nucleotides line up with TRBD1. CDR3 length equals 15 residues. Germline loops: CDR1 SGHVS, CDR2 FQNEAQ. J was trimmed by 1 base and V by 4 bases; bases with no gene match: 3. In DNA, the CDR3 is TGTGCCAGCAGCTGGGGACAGAAGAACACCGGGGAGCTGTTTTTT. This translates into CASSWGQKNTGELFF. Complete variable domain (other parts from reference TRBV7-8 and TRBJ2-2): GAGVSQSPRYKVAKRGQDVALRCDPISGHVSLFWYQQALGQGPEFLTYFQNEAQLDKSGLPSDRFFAERPEGSVSTLKIQRTQQEDSAVYLCASSWGQKNTGELFFGEGSRLTVL.

The chain is built from TRBV4-1 and TRBJ2-6; possibly TRBD1 for D (6 bases). The V and J ends lost 2 bases and 10 bases respectively, with 18 bases between them. In germline, CDR1 is MGHRA, CDR2 YSYEKL. CDR3 length: 16 residues. The CDR3: CASSQYRFDQGNVLTF. CDR3 DNA sequence: TGCGCCAGCAGCCAATATAGGTTCGACCAGGGGAACGTCCTGACTTTC.

The genes are TRBV6-6 and TRBJ2-7; D is unclear. The CDR3 consists of 14 residues. Germline V gene data show CDR1 as MNHNY and CDR2 as SVGAGI (reference sequence). V was clipped by 3 bases and J by 6 bases, with 15 bases between them. The CDR3 DNA follows: TGTGCCAGCAGTTATTGGCCCCCAGCGACCGAGCAGTACTTC. Amino acid sequence: CASSYWPPATEQYF.

The chain carries TRBV15 and TRBJ2-7; D not resolved. V dropped 3 bases and J dropped 6 bases, with 12 bases sitting between them. This CDR3 is built from 13 residues. CDR1 LNHNV and CDR2 YYDKDF come from the germline V gene (reference sequence). CDR3 DNA sequence: TGTGCCACCAGCAGTCCCGAGAATAGCGAGCAGTACTTC. This encodes CATSSPENSEQYF.

This clone came up a few times. The rearrangement uses TRBV5-8 and TRBJ1-5; D is unresolved. Per germline, CDR1 SGHTS and CDR2 YDEGEE. V lost 0 bases, J lost 7 bases, and 11 bases lay in between. This CDR3 has 14 residues. Written as DNA, the CDR3 is TGTGCCAGCAGCTTGGAGTCCGGGATCCAGCCCCAGCATTTT. This encodes CASSLESGIQPQHF.

The count of this clone is one. The chain joins TRBV5-5 to TRBJ1-2; D is perhaps TRBD1 (6 bases). Germline lookup yields CDR1 SGHKS and CDR2 YYEKEE (reference sequence). Trimming left V 4 bases short and J 7 bases short, with 14 bases between. There are 13 residues in the CDR3. The CDR3, as DNA: TGTGCCAGCAGCCTCAGGGACAAAGGTGGCTACACCTTC. Translated, it gives CASSLRDKGGYTF.

This chain links TRBV5-1 with TRBJ2-1; possibly TRBD2 for D (5 bases). Trimming removed 0 bases from V and 7 bases from J, with 11 bases in between. The CDR3 extends over 14 amino acids. CDR1 and CDR2 (germline): SGHRS, YFSETQ. CDR3 protein: CASSLEPRGNEQFF. In nucleotides, the CDR3 is TGCGCCAGCAGCTTGGAGCCTAGAGGGAATGAGCAGTTCTTC.

This rearrangement joins TRBV18 to TRBJ2-1; the D gene is possibly TRBD2 (6 bases). The CDR3 has 15 residues. The germline V gene has CDR1 KGHSH and CDR2 LQKENI. V was clipped by 0 bases and J by 1 base, with 7 bases between them. CDR3 nucleotide sequence: TGTGCCAGCTCACCACCGGAGGGTTCCTACAATGAGCAGTTCTTC. This gives the protein CASSPPEGSYNEQFF.

The rearrangement uses TRBV10-3 and TRBJ1-4; the D gene is possibly TRBD1 (5 bases). The CDR3 length is 16 residues. Germline CDR1 ENHRY, CDR2 SYGVKD. V lost 3 bases to trimming and J lost 2 bases, with 13 bases between them. CDR3 in amino acids: CAISDTKGSTNEKLFF. The DNA for the CDR3 is TGTGCCATCAGTGATACTAAGGGGTCGACTAATGAAAAACTGTTTTTT.

This chain uses TRBV6-1 with TRBJ2-7; 10 bases fit TRBD2. Germline CDR1 MNHNS, CDR2 SASEGT. The V and J ends lost 0 bases and 7 bases, in that order; junction bases with no gene match: 9. CDR3 size: 16 residues. The CDR3 loop reads CASSEAKRLAGNEQYF. The CDR3 DNA is TGTGCCAGCAGTGAAGCTAAGCGACTAGCGGGTAATGAGCAGTACTTC.

The table lists this clone with a count of one. The rearrangement uses TRBV7-9 and TRBJ2-7; 12 bases line up with TRBD2. The V gene's germline CDR1 is SEHNR and CDR2 FQNEAQ (reference sequence). The junction had 18 bases not matched to a gene; V was cut back by 5 bases and J by 7 bases. The CDR3 length is 18 residues. This CDR3 reads CASSPQYLLAGGRWEQYF. The CDR3 DNA follows: TGTGCCAGCAGCCCCCAATACTTACTAGCGGGGGGACGATGGGAGCAGTACTTC. The full variable domain, rest sourced from reference TRBV7-9 and TRBJ2-7, is DTGVSQNPRHKITKRGQNVTFRCDPISEHNRLYWYRQTLGQGPEFLTYFQNEAQLEKSRLLSDRFSAERPKGSFSTLEIQRTEQGDSAMYLCASSPQYLLAGGRWEQYFGPGTRLTVT.

The chain is built from TRBV6-6 and TRBJ2-1; D is undetermined. The CDR3 spans 13 residues. V was shortened by 11 bases and J by 9 bases, with 20 bases between the two germline ends. Germline V gene lookup returns CDR1 MNHNY and CDR2 SVGAGI (reference sequence). CDR3 protein: CAARWATESEQFF. The CDR3 coding sequence is TGTGCCGCCCGCTGGGCCACGGAAAGTGAGCAGTTCTTC.

The genes are TRBV2 and TRBJ1-1; D uncertain. Between the trimmed V and J ends, which lost 3 bases and 2 bases, there was a span of 10 bases. Per the germline V gene, CDR1 is SNHLY and CDR2 is FYNNEI. The CDR3 has 14 residues. The CDR3 here is CASSDPGVNTEAFF. In DNA, the CDR3 is TGTGCCAGCAGTGATCCGGGTGTTAACACTGAAGCTTTCTTT.

The chain carries TRBV4-1 and TRBJ2-1, with D maybe TRBD1 (6 bases). CDR3 length: 16 residues. Trimming stripped 2 bases from V and 2 bases from J, with 13 bases between. Per germline, CDR1 MGHRA and CDR2 YSYEKL. CDR3 sequence reads: CASSQQFQGTYNEQFF. The CDR3 region has the DNA TGCGCCAGCAGCCAACAGTTTCAGGGGACCTACAATGAGCAGTTCTTC.

The chain links TRBV7-3 to TRBJ2-5, with TRBD2 matching 7 bases. The CDR3 consists of 13 residues. V was clipped by 6 bases and J by 5 bases; unmatched bases: 6. Germline values: CDR1 SGHTA, CDR2 FQGTGA. CDR3 loop: CASRLALGETQYF. CDR3 bases: TGTGCCAGCAGACTAGCGTTGGGGGAGACCCAGTACTTC.

The chain uses TRBV6-6 and TRBJ1-1; tentative D call: TRBD1 (5 bases). V was pared by 6 bases and J by 0 bases, with 14 bases between. The CDR3 is 15 residues long. Germline V CDR1 and CDR2: MNHNY, SVGAGI (reference sequence). This CDR3 is CASSLGQSMNTEAFF. CDR3 bases: TGTGCCAGCAGCCTGGGGCAGTCGATGAACACTGAAGCTTTCTTT.

The chain has TRBV5-1 and TRBJ2-7; 8 nucleotides match TRBD1. Germline CDR1 reads SGHRS; CDR2 reads YFSETQ. J was trimmed by 4 bases and V by 7 bases; bases with no gene match: 16. CDR3 length: 16 residues. The CDR3 here is CASSIASGTGAYEQYF. In nucleotides, the CDR3 is TGCGCCAGCTCAATCGCCTCCGGGACAGGCGCTTACGAGCAGTACTTC.

This rearrangement joins TRBV2 to TRBJ2-5; no firm D call. The CDR3 has 14 amino acids. Trimming pared 3 bases from V and 3 bases from J, leaving 11 bases between. CDR1 and CDR2 (germline): SNHLY, FYNNEI. The CDR3, as DNA: TGTGCCAGCAGTGATCTTCCCCGGGAAGAGACCCAGTACTTC. Translating it yields CASSDLPREETQYF.

The gene calls are TRBV2 and TRBJ2-3, with D possibly matching TRBD2 (6 bases). The CDR3 runs to 14 residues. Germline values: CDR1 SNHLY, CDR2 FYNNEI. Trimming removed 2 bases from V and 6 bases from J, with 12 bases in between. The CDR3 coding sequence is TGTGCCAGCAGTGAACGGGACTTGACGGATACGCAGTATTTT. Translating it yields CASSERDLTDTQYF.

V gene TRBV4-1 combines with J gene TRBJ2-7; TRBD1 is a possible D gene (6 bases). Germline lookup yields CDR1 MGHRA and CDR2 YSYEKL. This CDR3 region has 15 residues. V was shortened by 2 bases and J by 3 bases, with 14 bases between the two germline ends. The DNA of the CDR3 is TGCGCCAGCAGCCAACCAGGGGCAGGGGTCTACGAGCAGTACTTC. Translation gives CASSQPGAGVYEQYF.

The rearrangement links TRBV19 to TRBJ1-5; 8 bases fit TRBD1. In germline, CDR1 is LNHDA, CDR2 SQIVND (reference sequence). J lost 0 bases, V lost 5 bases, and 12 bases had no gene match. The CDR3 totals 18 residues. In DNA form, the CDR3 reads TGTGCCAGTAGTCATACTAAGGGACAGGTACTTAGCAATCAGCCCCAGCATTTT. It specifies CASSHTKGQVLSNQPQHF.

The chain uses TRBV5-4 and TRBJ1-2, with a possible D match to TRBD1 (6 bases). The length of the CDR3 is 12 residues. Germline V gives CDR1 SGHNT, CDR2 YYREEE (reference sequence). V was pared by 2 bases and J by 6 bases, with 8 bases between. The CDR3 is CASSFNRDGYTF. The CDR3 DNA reads TGTGCCAGCAGCTTTAACAGGGATGGCTACACCTTC.